This TCR beta chain appears in the sequencing data of a study of graft-versus-host responses after intestinal transplantation. General study findings and limits: Circulating GvH clone levels at their peak were associated with HvG declines (early post-transplant). GvH clones occurred in recipient marrow; some first appeared in ileum or blood. Allografts of patients with graft-donor T cell macrochimerism showed high graft-versus-host to host-versus-graft clone ratios.

About this clone: Its matching antigen is unknown.

The CDR3 sequence is 15 residues long. Trimming cost V 4 bases and J 7 bases; bases outside gene matches: 9. The germline V gene encodes CDR1 SGDLS and CDR2 YYNGEE. Sequencing used immunoSEQ multiplex PCR; TCRdb keeps in-frame clones, though not all of them. The sample contains approximately 100,000 clones, approximately 87% of which appear only once. V usage is TRBV9 and J usage is TRBJ2-1; 9 bases fit TRBD2. This sequence was found in a human donor who received an intestinal transplant. The sample in question was unstimulated CD4+ T cells sorted from spleen or lymph node cells, obtained before intestinal transplant. CDR3 sequence reads: CASSPRVAGVNEQFF. CDR3 nucleotides: TGTGCCAGCAGCCCCAGAGTAGCGGGGGTGAATGAGCAGTTCTTC.